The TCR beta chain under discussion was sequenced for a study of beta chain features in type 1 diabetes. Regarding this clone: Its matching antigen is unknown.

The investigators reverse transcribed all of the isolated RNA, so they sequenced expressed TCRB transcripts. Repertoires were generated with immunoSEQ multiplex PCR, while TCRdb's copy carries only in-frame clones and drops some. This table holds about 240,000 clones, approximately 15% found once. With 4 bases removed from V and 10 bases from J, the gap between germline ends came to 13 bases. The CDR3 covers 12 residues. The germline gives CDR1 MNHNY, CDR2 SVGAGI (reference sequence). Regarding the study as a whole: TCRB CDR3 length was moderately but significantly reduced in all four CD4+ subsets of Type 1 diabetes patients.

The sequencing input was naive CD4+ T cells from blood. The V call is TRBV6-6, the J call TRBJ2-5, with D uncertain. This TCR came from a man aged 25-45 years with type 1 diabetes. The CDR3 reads CASSSFQVDQYF. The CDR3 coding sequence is TGTGCCAGCAGTTCCTTTCAGGTGGACCAGTACTTC.